The 13 T cell receptor beta chains in this list originate from one sample, sequenced in a study of CD8+ T cells in alopecia areata. As the sequencing template, cDNA was produced by extracting RNA and reverse transcribing it. Clones were sequenced by immunoSEQ multiplex PCR, and TCRdb holds only the in-frame ones, with some missing. The sample records 100,000 to 150,000 clones, more than 30% being singletons. Sequenced input: CD4+ T cells sorted from blood. The receptors come from a human donor with alopecia areata.

This clone appeared a few times. The chain recombines TRBV29-1 with TRBJ2-7; D gene uncertain. Germline-derived CDR1 and CDR2 are SQVTM and ANQGSEA. This CDR3 region has 11 residues. Trimming left V 6 bases short and J 6 bases short, with 12 bases between. The CDR3 region has the DNA TGCAGCGTCGCAGATGTACTCGAGCAGTACTTC. Its translation: CSVADVLEQYF.

In this sample, this clone turned up a few times. The rearrangement links TRBV18 to TRBJ2-5; perhaps TRBD2 as D (5 bases). Germline lookup yields CDR1 KGHSH and CDR2 LQKENI. The V end lost 4 bases, the J end lost 5 bases, and 11 bases lay between the germline ends. This CDR3 is 13 amino acids long. The CDR3 is CASSRTAGETQYF. CDR3 bases: TGTGCCAGCTCACGGACTGCAGGCGAGACCCAGTACTTC.

The chain joins TRBV27 to TRBJ2-7; perhaps TRBD1 as D (5 bases). CDR3 length: 14 residues. Germline lookup yields CDR1 MNHEY and CDR2 SMNVEV (reference sequence). Trimming cost V 3 bases and J 3 bases, with 12 bases left between them. CDR3 loop: CASSLGQGHYEQYF. The CDR3 bases are TGTGCCAGCAGTTTGGGGCAGGGCCACTACGAGCAGTACTTC.

V is TRBV7-2 and J is TRBJ2-3; D might be TRBD2 (6 bases). The germline V gene encodes CDR1 SGHTA and CDR2 FQGNSA. Trimming took 4 bases from V and 6 from J, leaving 17 bases between them. The CDR3 totals 15 residues. This CDR3 reads CASSYQRSAGDTQYF. The CDR3 region has the DNA TGTGCCAGCAGCTACCAGCGGTCGGCGGGGGATACGCAGTATTTT. The variable domain in full, with the rest retrieved from reference TRBV7-2 and TRBJ2-3, is GAGVSQSPSNKVTEKGKDVELRCDPISGHTALYWYRQSLGQGLEFLIYFQGNSAPDKSGLPSDRFSAERTGGSVSTLTIQRTQQEDSAVYLCASSYQRSAGDTQYFGPGTRLTVL.

The genes are TRBV7-9 and TRBJ2-4; D gene uncertain. Germline V CDR1 and CDR2: SEHNR, FQNEAQ (reference sequence). This CDR3 region has 16 residues. V lost 5 bases and J 0 bases, leaving 14 bases between the germline ends. The CDR3 loop is CASSPGPLLAKNIQYF. The CDR3, as DNA: TGTGCCAGCAGCCCCGGGCCGTTACTAGCCAAAAACATTCAGTACTTC.

This clone was seen only a few times. The gene calls are TRBV29-1 and TRBJ1-1; 8 bases are shared with TRBD1. The CDR3 consists of 14 residues. Germline CDR1 SQVTM, CDR2 ANQGSEA. J was trimmed by 7 bases and V by 3 bases; bases with no gene match: 10. The CDR3 DNA follows: TGCAGCGTTGATCTAACAGGGGGAGAGGGTGAAGCTTTCTTT. Protein: CSVDLTGGEGEAFF.

J is TRBJ1-2 and V is TRBV5-1; D ambiguous. The length of the CDR3 is 13 residues. Trimming left V 4 bases short and J 6 bases short, with 13 bases between. Germline assignment: CDR1 SGHRS and CDR2 YFSETQ. Written as DNA, the CDR3 is TGCGCCAGCAGCATCGGAAGCACGGATGGCTACACCTTC. Amino acids: CASSIGSTDGYTF. Full variable domain (rest looked up from reference TRBV5-1 and TRBJ1-2): KAGVTQTPRYLIKTRGQQVTLSCSPISGHRSVSWYQQTPGQGLQFLFEYFSETQRNKGNFPGRFSGRQFSNSRSEMNVSTLELGDSALYLCASSIGSTDGYTFGSGTRLTVV.

This sequence joins TRBV23-1 and TRBJ2-7, with unresolved D. TRBV23-1 is an open reading frame, and its role is uncertain. This CDR3 has 14 amino acids. V was clipped by 1 base and J by 0 bases, with 7 bases between them. The CDR3 loop is CASSQLLSSYEQYF. The DNA of the CDR3 is TGCGCCAGCAGTCAATTGCTGAGCTCCTACGAGCAGTACTTC.

The sample holds a few counts of this clone. The V and J genes are TRBV29-1 and TRBJ1-6; no definite D call. This CDR3 comprises 12 residues. CDR1 is SQVTM and CDR2 is ANQGSEA in the germline V gene. V was shortened by 6 bases and J by 9 bases, with 12 bases between the two germline ends. DNA for the CDR3: TGCAGCGTCGGCCGTCGGAGTTCACCCCTCCACTTT. This translates into CSVGRRSSPLHF.

The chain employs TRBV9 and TRBJ2-5; 7 bases map to TRBD2. This CDR3 spans 13 amino acids. The germline V gene encodes CDR1 SGDLS and CDR2 YYNGEE. The junction had 0 bases not matched to a gene; V was cut back by 0 bases and J by 4 bases. CDR3 DNA sequence: TGTGCCAGCAGCGTAGCGGGAGGAGAGACCCAGTACTTC. Protein sequence: CASSVAGGETQYF.

This clone was detected a few times. The chain combines TRBV5-6 with TRBJ1-1; 7 nucleotides line up with TRBD1. Looked up from germline, CDR1 is SGHDT and CDR2 is YYEEEE. J lost 0 bases, V lost 2 bases, and 1 base had no gene match. This CDR3 comprises 14 residues. The CDR3 spells CASSFRGLNTEAFF. Here the CDR3 DNA reads TGTGCCAGCAGCTTTAGGGGGCTGAACACTGAAGCTTTCTTT.

In this sample, this clone turned up a few times. This chain joins TRBV7-2 and TRBJ2-3; 9 bases line up with TRBD2. The CDR3 runs 17 residues. In germline, CDR1 is SGHTA, CDR2 FQGNSA. V gave up 2 bases and J gave up 3 bases; unmatched junction bases: 9. This CDR3 is CASSLLPSGAVTDTQYF. The CDR3, as DNA: TGTGCCAGCAGCTTACTTCCTAGCGGGGCCGTGACAGATACGCAGTATTTT.

The J gene is TRBJ2-2, the V gene TRBV5-1, with D maybe TRBD2 (7 bases). The CDR3 sequence is 15 residues long. Germline CDR1 is SGHRS and CDR2 is YFSETQ. Trimming took off 2 bases at V and 6 bases at J, with 14 bases between the two ends. Here the CDR3 DNA reads TGCGCCAGCAGCTTTGCGGGGGCCGGCGCCGGGGAGCTGTTTTTT. Protein sequence: CASSFAGAGAGELFF.